This is a list of T cell receptor beta chains from one sample in a study of blood T cell repertoires in COVID-19. The repertoire was sequenced with immunoSEQ multiplex PCR; TCRdb's copy has only in-frame clones and lacks some. Among approximately 240,000 clones, about 80% were seen once, and the ten largest hold 2% to 2.5%. Sequencing was carried out using peripheral blood. These receptors all come from a woman aged 55-75 years with acute or convalescent COVID-19. Both conserved end residues are part of each CDR3. The order of the fields is clone size, D gene, V gene, J gene, CDR3 DNA, CDR3 protein. A D gene is named only where the DNA matches it firmly. For some rows the clone size is stated as once, few or many, or as a class when expanded; others skip it.

size: NA
D: NA
V: TRBV27
J: TRBJ1-6
DNA: TGTGCCAGCGCTGGACAATATAATTCACCCCTCCACTTT
CDR3: CASAGQYNSPLHF

size: NA
D: TRBD1
V: TRBV29-1
J: TRBJ2-6
DNA: TGCAGCGTTGTAGTCCCAGGGGGTAAATCTGGGGCCAACGTCCTGACTTTC
CDR3: CSVVVPGGKSGANVLTF

size: NA
D: NA
V: TRBV6-4
J: TRBJ1-1
DNA: TGTGCCAGCAGTGACTCGATATCCGGGTTTGCTTTCTTT
CDR3: CASSDSISGFAFF

size: NA
D: TRBD1
V: TRBV28
J: TRBJ2-1
DNA: TGTGCCAGCAGTTTGGTCGTCAGGGGGCTCAATGAGCAGTTCTTC
CDR3: CASSLVVRGLNEQFF

size: NA
D: TRBD1
V: TRBV19
J: TRBJ1-2
DNA: TGTGCCAGTAGTATGTCTCCTACAGGGGGCTATGGCTACACCTTC
CDR3: CASSMSPTGGYGYTF

size: NA
D: TRBD1
V: TRBV19
J: TRBJ1-2
DNA: TGTGCCAGTAGGAACGCCGGGACAGGAATCTATGGCTACACCTTC
CDR3: CASRNAGTGIYGYTF

size: NA
D: NA
V: TRBV5-4
J: TRBJ1-6
DNA: TGTGCCAGCAGCCGGGACACGGACAGAAATTCACCCCTCCACTTT
CDR3: CASSRDTDRNSPLHF

size: NA
D: TRBD2
V: TRBV5-6
J: TRBJ2-1
DNA: TGTGCCAGCAGCCCTGGGACTAGGGAGTTTGAGCAGTTCTTC
CDR3: CASSPGTREFEQFF

size: NA
D: TRBD1
V: TRBV10-1
J: TRBJ2-1
DNA: TGCGCCAGCAGTAAGCGGCACAGGGGGCACTACAATGAGCAGTTCTTC
CDR3: CASSKRHRGHYNEQFF

size: NA
D: TRBD2
V: TRBV29-1
J: TRBJ2-3
DNA: TGCAGCGTGGTGAGACTAGCGGGGGCCGACACAGATACGCAGTATTTT
CDR3: CSVVRLAGADTDTQYF

size: NA
D: TRBD1
V: TRBV5-4
J: TRBJ1-2
DNA: TGTGCCAGCAGCTTGACAGGGGTTCGTGGCTACACCTTC
CDR3: CASSLTGVRGYTF

size: NA
D: NA
V: TRBV6-5
J: TRBJ2-1
DNA: TGTGCCAGCAGTTACAGTACAAACAATGAGCAGTTCTTC
CDR3: CASSYSTNNEQFF

size: NA
D: TRBD2
V: TRBV30
J: TRBJ2-5
DNA: TGTGCCTGGAGGGCTTCCGGACTAGTCGGGCAAGAGACCCAGTACTTC
CDR3: CAWRASGLVGQETQYF

size: NA
D: NA
V: TRBV25-1
J: TRBJ1-6
DNA: TGTGCCAGCCAACGACAGGAATCACCCCTCCACTTT
CDR3: CASQRQESPLHF

size: NA
D: NA
V: TRBV28
J: TRBJ2-2
DNA: TGTGCCAGCCTTAGAGCGAACACCGGGGAGCTGTTTTTT
CDR3: CASLRANTGELFF

size: NA
D: NA
V: TRBV7-8
J: TRBJ2-3
DNA: TGTGCCAGCAGCTTAGGAGGGGGGGCCACAGATACGCAGTATTTT
CDR3: CASSLGGGATDTQYF

size: NA
D: NA
V: TRBV19
J: TRBJ1-1
DNA: TGTGCCAGTAGCCCCCCGTCCTTTAACACTGAAGCTTTCTTT
CDR3: CASSPPSFNTEAFF

size: once
D: NA
V: TRBV3-1/TRBV3-2
J: TRBJ1-2
DNA: TGTGCCAGCAGCTGGAAGGGGGGCTACACCTTC
CDR3: CASSWKGGYTF

size: NA
D: NA
V: TRBV19
J: TRBJ1-5
DNA: TGTGCCAGTAGTATAGGAGGGCTTAGCAGTCAGCCCCAGCATTTT
CDR3: CASSIGGLSSQPQHF

size: NA
D: NA
V: TRBV27
J: TRBJ2-3
DNA: TGTGCCAGCAGTTCTCATCTGGCTACCCTAGGGGGCACAGATACGCAGTATTTT
CDR3: CASSSHLATLGGTDTQYF

size: NA
D: TRBD1
V: TRBV9
J: TRBJ1-4
DNA: TGTGCCAGCAGCCCCACAGGGGGAAATGAAAAACTGTTTTTT
CDR3: CASSPTGGNEKLFF

size: NA
D: NA
V: TRBV27
J: TRBJ1-6
DNA: TGTGCCAGCAGTGGGGGGGACCGAGTCAATTCACCCCTCCACTTT
CDR3: CASSGGDRVNSPLHF

size: NA
D: NA
V: TRBV2
J: TRBJ2-1
DNA: TGTGCCACCTTCTCCGGGGGACCTGACAATGAGCAGTTCTTC
CDR3: CATFSGGPDNEQFF

size: NA
D: TRBD2
V: TRBV9
J: TRBJ2-2
DNA: TGTGCCAGCAGCGAAAGCGGGGGAGGGACCGGGGAGCTGTTTTTT
CDR3: CASSESGGGTGELFF

size: NA
D: TRBD1
V: TRBV19
J: TRBJ1-1
DNA: TGTGCCAGTACTCTTCTCCCGGGGACAGCGAACACTGAAGCTTTCTTT
CDR3: CASTLLPGTANTEAFF

size: NA
D: TRBD1
V: TRBV5-4
J: TRBJ2-5
DNA: TGTGCCAGCAGCTTTCCCCGGGGACAGGGCACACAAGAGACCCAGTACTTC
CDR3: CASSFPRGQGTQETQYF

size: NA
D: NA
V: TRBV7-2
J: TRBJ2-3
DNA: TGTGCCAGCAGCTTAGGGGCTACTAGCACAGATACGCAGTATTTT
CDR3: CASSLGATSTDTQYF

size: NA
D: NA
V: TRBV28
J: TRBJ1-5
DNA: TGTGCCAGCAGTTTTAGGGGTACGAATAATCAGCCCCAGCATTTT
CDR3: CASSFRGTNNQPQHF

size: NA
D: NA
V: TRBV12-3/TRBV12-4
J: TRBJ1-6
DNA: TGTGCCAGCAGTTTCGGGGGGAATTCACCCCTCCACTTT
CDR3: CASSFGGNSPLHF

size: NA
D: NA
V: TRBV11-2
J: TRBJ2-1
DNA: TGTGCCAGCAGCTACCGGGACTTCTACAATGAGCAGTTCTTC
CDR3: CASSYRDFYNEQFF

size: NA
D: NA
V: TRBV11-2
J: TRBJ1-2
DNA: TGTGCCAGCAGCTTAGTTGGGGTCGAGGGCTATGGCTACACCTTC
CDR3: CASSLVGVEGYGYTF

size: once
D: NA
V: TRBV7-2
J: TRBJ2-7
DNA: TGTGCCAGCAGCGCAGGGATCCTAGGCACCTACGAGCAGTACTTC
CDR3: CASSAGILGTYEQYF

size: few
D: NA
V: TRBV15
J: TRBJ2-1
DNA: TGTGCCACCAGCGGACAACAGTACAATGAGCAGTTCTTC
CDR3: CATSGQQYNEQFF

size: once
D: TRBD2
V: TRBV25-1
J: TRBJ2-5
DNA: TGTGCCAGCAGTGAATCGAGGACTAGCGGGGAGACCCAGTACTTC
CDR3: CASSESRTSGETQYF

size: NA
D: NA
V: TRBV7-9
J: TRBJ1-1
DNA: TGTGCCAGCAGCCCCCTACCTGAAGCTTTCTTT
CDR3: CASSPLPEAFF

size: NA
D: TRBD1
V: TRBV2
J: TRBJ1-5
DNA: TGTGCCAGCAGTGAAGAGTCTAGGGGACAGCGATATCAGCCCCAGCATTTT
CDR3: CASSEESRGQRYQPQHF

size: NA
D: TRBD2
V: TRBV11-3
J: TRBJ2-3
DNA: TGTGCCAGCAGCTTGGGACTAAACACAGATACGCAGTATTTT
CDR3: CASSLGLNTDTQYF

size: once
D: NA
V: TRBV18
J: TRBJ1-1
DNA: TGTGCCAGCTCTGAACAGTTGAACACTGAAGCTTTCTTT
CDR3: CASSEQLNTEAFF

size: NA
D: NA
V: TRBV20-1
J: TRBJ2-7
DNA: TGCAGTGCTAGTAGGGGAACCTACGAGCAGTACTTC
CDR3: CSASRGTYEQYF

size: NA
D: TRBD1
V: TRBV29-1
J: TRBJ1-2
DNA: TGCAGCGGGACAGGGGGCGGAGGCTACACCTTC
CDR3: CSGTGGGGYTF